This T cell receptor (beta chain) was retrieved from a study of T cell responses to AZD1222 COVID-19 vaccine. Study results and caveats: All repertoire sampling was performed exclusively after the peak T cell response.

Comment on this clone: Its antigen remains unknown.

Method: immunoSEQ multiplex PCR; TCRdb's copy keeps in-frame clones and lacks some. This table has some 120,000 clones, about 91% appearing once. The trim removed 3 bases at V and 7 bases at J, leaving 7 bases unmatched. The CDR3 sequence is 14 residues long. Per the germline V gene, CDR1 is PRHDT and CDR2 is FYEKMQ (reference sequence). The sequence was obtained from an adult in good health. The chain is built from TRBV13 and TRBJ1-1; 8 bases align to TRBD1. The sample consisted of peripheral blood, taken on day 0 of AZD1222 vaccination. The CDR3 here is CASSFPTGGGEAFF. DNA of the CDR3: TGTGCCAGCAGCTTCCCCACAGGGGGGGGTGAAGCTTTCTTT.